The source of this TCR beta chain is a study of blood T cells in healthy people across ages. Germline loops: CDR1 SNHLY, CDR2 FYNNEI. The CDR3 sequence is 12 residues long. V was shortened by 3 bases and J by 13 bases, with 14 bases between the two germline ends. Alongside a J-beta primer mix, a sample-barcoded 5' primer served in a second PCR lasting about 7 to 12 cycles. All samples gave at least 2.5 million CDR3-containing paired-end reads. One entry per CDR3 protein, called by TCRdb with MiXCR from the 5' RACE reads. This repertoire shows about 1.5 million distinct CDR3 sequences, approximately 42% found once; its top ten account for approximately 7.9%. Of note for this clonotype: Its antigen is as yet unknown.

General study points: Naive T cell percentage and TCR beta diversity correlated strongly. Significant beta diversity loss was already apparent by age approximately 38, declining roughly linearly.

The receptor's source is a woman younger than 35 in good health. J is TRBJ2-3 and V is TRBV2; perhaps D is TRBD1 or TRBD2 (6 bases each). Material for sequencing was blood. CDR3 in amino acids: CASSDTGAQKYF. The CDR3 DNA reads TGTGCCAGCAGTGACACGGGGGCTCAAAAGTATTTT.